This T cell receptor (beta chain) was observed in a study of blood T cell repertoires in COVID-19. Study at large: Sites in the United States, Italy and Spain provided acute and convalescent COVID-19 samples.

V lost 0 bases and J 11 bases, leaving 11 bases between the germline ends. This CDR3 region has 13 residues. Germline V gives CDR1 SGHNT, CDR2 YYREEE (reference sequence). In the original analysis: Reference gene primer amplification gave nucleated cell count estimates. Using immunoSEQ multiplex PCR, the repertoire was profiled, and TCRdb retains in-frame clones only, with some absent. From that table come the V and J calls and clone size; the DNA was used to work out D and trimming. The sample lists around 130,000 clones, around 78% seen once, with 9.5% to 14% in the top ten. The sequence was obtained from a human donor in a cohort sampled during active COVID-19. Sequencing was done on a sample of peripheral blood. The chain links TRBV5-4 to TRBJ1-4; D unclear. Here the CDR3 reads CASSLGVEAKLFF. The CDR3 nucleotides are TGTGCCAGCAGCTTGGGGGTTGAGGCCAAACTGTTTTTT.